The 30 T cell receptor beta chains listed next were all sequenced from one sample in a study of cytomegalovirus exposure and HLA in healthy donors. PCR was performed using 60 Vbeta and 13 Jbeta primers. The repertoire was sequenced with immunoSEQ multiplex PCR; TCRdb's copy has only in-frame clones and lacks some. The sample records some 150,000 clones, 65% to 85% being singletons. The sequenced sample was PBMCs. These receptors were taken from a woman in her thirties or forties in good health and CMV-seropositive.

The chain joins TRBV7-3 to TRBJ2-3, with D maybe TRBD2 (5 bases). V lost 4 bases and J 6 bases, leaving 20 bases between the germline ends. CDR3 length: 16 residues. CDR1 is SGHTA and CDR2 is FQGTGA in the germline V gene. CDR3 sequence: CASSSRPATSTDTQYF. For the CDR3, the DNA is TGTGCCAGCAGCTCCCGGCCTGCCACTAGTACGGATACGCAGTATTTT. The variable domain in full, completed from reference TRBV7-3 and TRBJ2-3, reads GAGVSQTPSNKVTEKGKYVELRCDPISGHTALYWYRQSLGQGPEFLIYFQGTGAADDSGLPNDRFFAVRPEGSVSTLKIQRTERGDSAVYLCASSSRPATSTDTQYFGPGTRLTVL.

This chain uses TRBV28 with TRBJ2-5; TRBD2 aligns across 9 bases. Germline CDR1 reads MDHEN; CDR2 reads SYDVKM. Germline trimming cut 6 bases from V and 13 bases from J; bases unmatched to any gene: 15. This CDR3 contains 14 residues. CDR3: CASRLSGGTLLRYF. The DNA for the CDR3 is TGTGCCAGCAGGTTAAGCGGGGGGACCCTTTTACGGTACTTC.

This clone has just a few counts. CDR3 sequence reads: CASSQALAGGGELFF. The CDR3 coding sequence is TGTGCCAGCAGCCAAGCACTAGCGGGGGGCGGGGAGCTGTTTTTT. This sequence joins TRBV4-2 and TRBJ2-2, with 12 bases fitting TRBD2. CDR1 is LGHNA, CDR2 YNFKEQ, per germline. V dropped 1 base and J dropped 7; count of bases not matched to a gene: 1. The CDR3 extends over 15 amino acids.

The CDR3 loop reads CASRPGQNTGELFF. CDR3 in DNA: TGCGCCAGCAGACCGGGACAGAACACCGGGGAGCTGTTTTTT. This chain links TRBV5-1 with TRBJ2-2; D is possibly TRBD1 (6 bases). Trimming removed 5 bases at V and 1 base at J, with 9 bases between. The germline V gene has CDR1 SGHRS and CDR2 YFSETQ. CDR3 length equals 14 residues.

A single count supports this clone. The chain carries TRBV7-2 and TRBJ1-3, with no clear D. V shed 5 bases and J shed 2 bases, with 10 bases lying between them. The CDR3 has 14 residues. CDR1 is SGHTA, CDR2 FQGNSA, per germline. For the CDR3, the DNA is TGTGCCAGCAGCCTAGACATGGCTGGAAACACCATATATTTT. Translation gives CASSLDMAGNTIYF.

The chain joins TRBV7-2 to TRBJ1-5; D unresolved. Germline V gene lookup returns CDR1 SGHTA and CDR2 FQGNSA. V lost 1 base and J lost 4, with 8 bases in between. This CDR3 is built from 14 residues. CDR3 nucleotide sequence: TGTGCCAGCAGCTTAGAGAGGTGGAATCAGCCCCAGCATTTT. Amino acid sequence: CASSLERWNQPQHF.

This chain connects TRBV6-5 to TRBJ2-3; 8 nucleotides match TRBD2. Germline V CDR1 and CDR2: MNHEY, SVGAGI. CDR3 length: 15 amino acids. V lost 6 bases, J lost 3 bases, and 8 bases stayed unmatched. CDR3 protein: CASSPRGAGTDTQYF. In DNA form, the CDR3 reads TGTGCCAGCAGCCCGCGGGGGGCGGGGACAGATACGCAGTATTTT.

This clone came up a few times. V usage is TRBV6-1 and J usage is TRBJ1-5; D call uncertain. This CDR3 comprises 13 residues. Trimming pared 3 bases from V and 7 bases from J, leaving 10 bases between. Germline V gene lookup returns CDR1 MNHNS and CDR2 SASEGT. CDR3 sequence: CASSEGAEQPQHF. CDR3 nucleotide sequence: TGTGCCAGCAGTGAGGGTGCGGAACAGCCCCAGCATTTT.

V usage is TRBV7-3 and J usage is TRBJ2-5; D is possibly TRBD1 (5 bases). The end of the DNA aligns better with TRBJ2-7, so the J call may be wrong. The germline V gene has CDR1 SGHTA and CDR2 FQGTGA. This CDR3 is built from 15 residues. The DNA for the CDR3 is TGTGCCAGCAGCTTGGTAGACAGTAAGTCGTACGAGCAGTACTTC. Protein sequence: CASSLVDSKSYEQYF.

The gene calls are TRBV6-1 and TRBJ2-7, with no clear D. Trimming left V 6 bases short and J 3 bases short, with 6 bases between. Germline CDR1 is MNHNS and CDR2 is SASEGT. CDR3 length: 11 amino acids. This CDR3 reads CASSGSYEQYF. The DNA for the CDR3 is TGTGCCAGCAGCGGTAGCTACGAGCAGTACTTC.

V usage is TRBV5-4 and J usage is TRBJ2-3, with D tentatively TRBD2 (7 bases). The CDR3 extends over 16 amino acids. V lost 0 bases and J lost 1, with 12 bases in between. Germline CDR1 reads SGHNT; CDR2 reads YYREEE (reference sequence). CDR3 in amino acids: CASSLAAGAGTDTQYF. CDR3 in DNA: TGTGCCAGCAGCTTGGCCGCGGGGGCGGGCACAGATACGCAGTATTTT.

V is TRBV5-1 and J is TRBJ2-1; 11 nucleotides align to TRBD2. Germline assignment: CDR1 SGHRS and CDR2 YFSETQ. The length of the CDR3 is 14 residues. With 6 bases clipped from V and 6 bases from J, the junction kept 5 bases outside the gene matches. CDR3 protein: CASTPSGRFNEQFF. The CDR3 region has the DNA TGCGCCAGCACCCCTAGCGGGAGGTTCAATGAGCAGTTCTTC.

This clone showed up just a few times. The CDR3 region has the DNA TGCGCCAGCAGCCAAGAGGCCGACAATGAGCAGTTCTTC. The encoded protein is CASSQEADNEQFF. The chain is built from TRBV4-3 and TRBJ2-1; no definite D call. The V gene's germline CDR1 is LGHNA and CDR2 YSLEER. The CDR3 is made up of 13 amino acids. The V end lost 0 bases, the J end lost 5 bases, and 5 bases lay between the germline ends.

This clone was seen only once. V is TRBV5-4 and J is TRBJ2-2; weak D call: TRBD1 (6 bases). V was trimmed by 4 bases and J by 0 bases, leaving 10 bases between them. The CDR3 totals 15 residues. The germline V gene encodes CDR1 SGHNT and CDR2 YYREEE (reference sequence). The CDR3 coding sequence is TGTGCCAGCAGCACTCAGGGGTCGAACACCGGGGAGCTGTTTTTT. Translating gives CASSTQGSNTGELFF.

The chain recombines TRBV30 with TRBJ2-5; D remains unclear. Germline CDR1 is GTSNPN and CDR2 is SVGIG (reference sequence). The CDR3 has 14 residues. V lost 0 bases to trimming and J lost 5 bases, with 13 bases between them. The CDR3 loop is CAWSVAHTGETQYF. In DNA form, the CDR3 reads TGTGCCTGGAGTGTAGCGCACACCGGGGAGACCCAGTACTTC.

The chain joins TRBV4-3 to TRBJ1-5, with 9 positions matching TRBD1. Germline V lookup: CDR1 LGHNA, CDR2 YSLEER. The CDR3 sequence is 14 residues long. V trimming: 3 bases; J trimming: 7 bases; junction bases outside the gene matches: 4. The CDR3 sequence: CASSQGQGSQPQHF. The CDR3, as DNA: TGCGCCAGCAGCCAGGGACAGGGCTCCCAGCCCCAGCATTTT.

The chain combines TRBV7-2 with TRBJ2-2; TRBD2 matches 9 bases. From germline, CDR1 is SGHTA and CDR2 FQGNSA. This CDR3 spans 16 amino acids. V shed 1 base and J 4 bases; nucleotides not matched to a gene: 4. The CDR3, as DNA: TGTGCCAGCAGCTTAGGAGCTAGCGGGACCACCGGGGAGCTGTTTTTT. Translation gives CASSLGASGTTGELFF.

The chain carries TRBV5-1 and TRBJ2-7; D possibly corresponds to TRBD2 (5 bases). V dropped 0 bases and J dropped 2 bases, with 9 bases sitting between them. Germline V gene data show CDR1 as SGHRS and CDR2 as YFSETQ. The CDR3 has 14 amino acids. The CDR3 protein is CASSLDWRPYEQYF. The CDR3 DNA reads TGCGCCAGCAGCTTGGATTGGAGGCCCTACGAGCAGTACTTC.

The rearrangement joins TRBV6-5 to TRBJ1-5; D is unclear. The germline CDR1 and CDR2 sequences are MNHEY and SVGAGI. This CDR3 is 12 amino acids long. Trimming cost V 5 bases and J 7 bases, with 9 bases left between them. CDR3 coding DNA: TGTGCCAGCAGTACTCCCGGGCAGCCCCAGCATTTT. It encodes CASSTPGQPQHF.

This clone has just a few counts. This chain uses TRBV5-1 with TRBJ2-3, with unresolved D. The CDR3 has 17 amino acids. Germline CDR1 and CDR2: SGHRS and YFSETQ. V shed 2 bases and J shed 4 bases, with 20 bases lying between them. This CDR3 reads CASSFKLSIKSPDTQYF. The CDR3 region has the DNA TGCGCCAGCAGCTTTAAACTTAGCATAAAAAGCCCAGATACGCAGTATTTT.

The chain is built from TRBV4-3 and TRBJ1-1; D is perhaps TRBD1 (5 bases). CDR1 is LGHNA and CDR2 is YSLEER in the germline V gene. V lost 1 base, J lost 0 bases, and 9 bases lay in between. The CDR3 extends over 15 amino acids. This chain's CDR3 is CASSQAAGMNTEAFF. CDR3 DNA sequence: TGCGCCAGCAGCCAAGCGGCAGGGATGAACACTGAAGCTTTCTTT.

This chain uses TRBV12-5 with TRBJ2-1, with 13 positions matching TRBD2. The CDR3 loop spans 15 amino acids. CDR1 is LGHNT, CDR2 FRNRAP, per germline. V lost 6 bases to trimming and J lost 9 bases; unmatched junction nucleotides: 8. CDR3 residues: CASGLTSGGALEQFF. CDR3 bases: TGTGCTAGTGGCCTAACTAGCGGGGGGGCTCTTGAGCAGTTCTTC.

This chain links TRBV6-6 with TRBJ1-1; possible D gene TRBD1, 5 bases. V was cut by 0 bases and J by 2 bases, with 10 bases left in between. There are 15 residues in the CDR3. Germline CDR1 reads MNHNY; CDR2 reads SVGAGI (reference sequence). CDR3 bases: TGTGCCAGCAGTTACTCTGGCAGGGCAAACACTGAAGCTTTCTTT. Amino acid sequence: CASSYSGRANTEAFF.

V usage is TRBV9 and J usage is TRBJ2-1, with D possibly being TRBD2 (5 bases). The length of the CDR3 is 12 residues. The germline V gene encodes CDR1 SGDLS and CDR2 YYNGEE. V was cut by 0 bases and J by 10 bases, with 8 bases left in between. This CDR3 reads CASSVVEREQFF. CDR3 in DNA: TGTGCCAGCAGCGTAGTCGAGCGGGAGCAGTTCTTC. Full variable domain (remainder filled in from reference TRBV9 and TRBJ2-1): DSGVTQTPKHLITATGQRVTLRCSPRSGDLSVYWYQQSLDQGLQFLIQYYNGEERAKGNILERFSAQQFPDLHSELNLSSLELGDSALYFCASSVVEREQFFGPGTRLTVL.

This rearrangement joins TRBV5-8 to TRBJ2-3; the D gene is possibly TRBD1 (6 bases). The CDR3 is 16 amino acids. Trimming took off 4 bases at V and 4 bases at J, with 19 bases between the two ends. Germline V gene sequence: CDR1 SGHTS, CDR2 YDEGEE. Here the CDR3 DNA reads TGTGCCAGCAGCACCGGAGCCTCCGAGGGGGCAGATACGCAGTATTTT. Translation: CASSTGASEGADTQYF.

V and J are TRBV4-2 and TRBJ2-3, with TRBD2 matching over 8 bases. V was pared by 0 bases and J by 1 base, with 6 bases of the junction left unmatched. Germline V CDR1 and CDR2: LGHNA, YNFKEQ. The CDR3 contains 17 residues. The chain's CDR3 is CASSQDSGSGGTDTQYF. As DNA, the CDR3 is TGTGCCAGCAGCCAAGATTCCGGTAGCGGGGGCACAGATACGCAGTATTTT.

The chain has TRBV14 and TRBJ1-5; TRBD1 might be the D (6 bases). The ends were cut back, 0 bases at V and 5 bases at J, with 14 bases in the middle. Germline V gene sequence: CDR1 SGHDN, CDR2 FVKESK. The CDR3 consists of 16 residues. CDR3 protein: CASSQECAGDHQPQHF. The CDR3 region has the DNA TGTGCCAGCAGCCAAGAATGCGCAGGGGACCATCAGCCCCAGCATTTT. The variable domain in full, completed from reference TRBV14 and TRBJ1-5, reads EAGVTQFPSHSVIEKGQTVTLRCDPISGHDNLYWYRRVMGKEIKFLLHFVKESKQDESGMPNNRFLAERTGGTYSTLKVQPAELEDSGVYFCASSQECAGDHQPQHFGDGTRLSIL.

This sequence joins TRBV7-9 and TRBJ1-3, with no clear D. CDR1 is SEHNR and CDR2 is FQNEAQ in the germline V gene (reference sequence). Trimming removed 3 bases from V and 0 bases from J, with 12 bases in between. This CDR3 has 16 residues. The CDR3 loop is CASSFRQLYSGNTIYF. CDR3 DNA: TGTGCCAGCAGCTTCAGGCAGCTTTACTCTGGAAACACCATATATTTT.

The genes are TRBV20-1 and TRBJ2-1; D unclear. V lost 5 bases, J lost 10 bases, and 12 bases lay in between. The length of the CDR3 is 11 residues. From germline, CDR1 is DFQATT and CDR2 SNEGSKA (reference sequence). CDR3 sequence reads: CSAGGLREQFF. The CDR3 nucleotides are TGCAGTGCTGGCGGATTACGCGAGCAGTTCTTC.

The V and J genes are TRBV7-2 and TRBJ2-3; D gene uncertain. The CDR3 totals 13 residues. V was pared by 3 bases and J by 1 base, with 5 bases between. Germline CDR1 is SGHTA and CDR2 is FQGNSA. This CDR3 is CASSFPGTDTQYF. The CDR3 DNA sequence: TGTGCCAGCAGCTTCCCAGGCACAGATACGCAGTATTTT.